The entry below gives a single TCR beta chain sequence along with its context. V was clipped by 4 bases and J by 4 bases, with 7 bases between them. This CDR3 is 12 amino acids long. Per germline, CDR1 WNHNN and CDR2 SYGVQD (reference sequence). The data stem from a study of control samples from healthy donors and cancer patients. Profiled with immunoSEQ multiplex PCR; TCRdb holds only in-frame clones, not every one. The data show approximately 93,000 clones, roughly 89% seen once. This receptor was identified in a woman aged 50 to 65 with colorectal cancer. The sample was PBMCs. The chain joins TRBV10-1 to TRBJ1-2; D remains ambiguous. Written as DNA, the CDR3 is TGCGCCAGCAGTGCAGGATCCTATGGCTACACCTTC. Translating gives CASSAGSYGYTF.